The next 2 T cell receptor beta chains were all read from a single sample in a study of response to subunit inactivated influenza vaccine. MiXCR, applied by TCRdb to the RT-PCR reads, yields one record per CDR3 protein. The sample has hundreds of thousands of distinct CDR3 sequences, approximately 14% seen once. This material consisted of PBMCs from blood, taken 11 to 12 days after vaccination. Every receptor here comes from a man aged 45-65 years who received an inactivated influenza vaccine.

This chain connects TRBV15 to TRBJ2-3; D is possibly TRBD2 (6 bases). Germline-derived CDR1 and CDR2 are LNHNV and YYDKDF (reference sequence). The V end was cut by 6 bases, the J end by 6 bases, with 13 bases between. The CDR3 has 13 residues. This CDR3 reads CATSPGAPDTQYF. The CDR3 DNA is TGTGCCACCAGTCCGGGAGCCCCCGATACGCAGTATTTT. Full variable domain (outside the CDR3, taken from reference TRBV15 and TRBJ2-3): DAMVIQNPRYQVTQFGKPVTLSCSQTLNHNVMYWYQQKSSQAPKLLFHYYDKDFNNEADTPDNFQSRRPNTSFCFLDIRSPGLGDTAMYLCATSPGAPDTQYFGPGTRLTVL.

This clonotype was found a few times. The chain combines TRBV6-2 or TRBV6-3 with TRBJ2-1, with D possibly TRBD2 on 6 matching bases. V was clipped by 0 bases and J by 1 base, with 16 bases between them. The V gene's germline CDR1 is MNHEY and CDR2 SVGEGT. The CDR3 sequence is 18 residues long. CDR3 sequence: CASSYSVGSPGSYNEQFF. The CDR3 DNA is TGTGCCAGCAGTTACTCGGTCGGGAGCCCTGGATCCTACAATGAGCAGTTCTTC.